This T cell receptor (beta chain) was recorded in a study of post-analysis software for immune sequencing data (dated by TCRdb to between 2015 and 2016). Study-wide context: Disease courses on record covered relapsing-remitting, secondary progressive and progressive-relapsing multiple sclerosis, though some patients had no subtype annotation. Patient repertoires were compared against 11 to 12 previously published healthy control repertoires from donors aged roughly 6 to 28 years. A subset of samples was prepared in parallel using single-end sample barcoding, then pooled and co-amplified after Illumina adapter ligation. Results the study describes overall, beyond this receptor: The multiple sclerosis patient group was slightly younger than the control group. Compared with controls, multiple sclerosis patients had significantly lower normalized Chao1 diversity, a finding suggesting substantial peripheral T-cell clonal expansion. Four to six TRBV segments, including TRBV5-6, TRBV5-1 and TRBV20-1, were significantly more frequent in patients than controls. Strong co-clustering of samples prepared in the same batch was shown by direct clustering with F measure, prompting a batch-effect correction.

To demonstrate the VDJtools post-analysis software, TCR beta repertoires were profiled from the peripheral blood of about 13 young patients with multiple sclerosis. The patients with multiple sclerosis were children and adolescents between roughly 6 and 17 years of age. Points on this clonotype: The target of this receptor is not known. With a much larger clone just one base away, this may be a read error.

From the cysteine up to the phenylalanine, the CDR3 has a length of 15 residues. Only the CDR3 part of the read is kept: 45 bases, read in frame from the first base. Based on the germline V gene, the CDR1 and CDR2 sequences are SGHRS and YFSETQ. V lost 4 bases and J lost 2 bases; the stretch between them is 14 bases long. The library was built by means of PCR. Reads for this sample came from an Illumina HiSeq 2500. To reduce PCR and sequencing biases, unique molecular identifiers were built into the TCR beta cDNA libraries. Every 1 to 10 million input T cells yielded approximately 500,000 cDNA molecules, meaning each molecule approximated one T cell. The same protocol used for the earlier healthy control dataset was applied to prepare and sequence the patient libraries. Within a given batch, samples were prepared together, multiplexed and sequenced on the same HiSeq lane. As for the authors' bioinformatics: MIGEC was used to process the raw barcoded reads, and molecular identifier groups with only a single read were discarded before consensus assembly and CDR3 extraction. Clonotype tables were post-analysed with VDJtools, and diversity was normalized by down-sampling all datasets to the smallest sample size. In repertoire overlap clustering, CDR3 amino acid sequences, but not nucleotide sequences, were matched to correct batch-related cross-sample contamination. TCRdb reprocessing: public reads trimmed at Q25 with fastp, clones called with MiXCR, in-frame beta chains kept. Each entry is one CDR3 protein sequence, shown with its most common DNA and genes. What appears here as the V and J calls and clone size reflects TCRdb's work, not the paper's. The table for this sample lists 450,000 to 700,000 distinct CDR3 sequences; 44% of them were counted only once. The ten most abundant clones make up approximately 1.7% of the sample.

The chain uses TRBV5-1 and TRBJ2-3, with the D segment possibly TRBD1 or TRBD2, each aligning over 5 bases. Sequenced material: blood. This receptor was identified in a girl aged 5-17 years with multiple sclerosis. The DNA sequence is TGCGCCAGCAGCCGCGACGGGACCAACACAGATACGCAGTATTTT. This codes for CASSRDGTNTDTQYF.